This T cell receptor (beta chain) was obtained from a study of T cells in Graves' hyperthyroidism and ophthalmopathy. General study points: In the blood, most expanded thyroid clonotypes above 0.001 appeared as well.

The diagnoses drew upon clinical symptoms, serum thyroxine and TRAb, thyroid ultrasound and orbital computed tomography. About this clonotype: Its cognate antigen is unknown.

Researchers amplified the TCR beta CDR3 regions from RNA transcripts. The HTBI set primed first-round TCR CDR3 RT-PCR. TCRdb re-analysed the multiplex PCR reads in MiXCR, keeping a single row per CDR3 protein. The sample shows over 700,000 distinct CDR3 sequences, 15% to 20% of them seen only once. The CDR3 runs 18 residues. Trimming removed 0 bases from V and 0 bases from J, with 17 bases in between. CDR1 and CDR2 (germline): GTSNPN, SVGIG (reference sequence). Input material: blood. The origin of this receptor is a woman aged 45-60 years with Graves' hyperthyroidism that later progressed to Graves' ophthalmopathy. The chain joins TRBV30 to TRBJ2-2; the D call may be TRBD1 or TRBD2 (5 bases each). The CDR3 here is CAWSVLRSGPANTGELFF. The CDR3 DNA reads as TGTGCCTGGAGTGTACTCAGATCGGGGCCAGCGAACACCGGGGAGCTGTTTTTT.